The entry that follows covers one T cell receptor beta chain sequence. Its antigen is undetermined. This specimen comes from a study of T cell responses to AZD1222 COVID-19 vaccine. Study conclusions and caveats: Females made up more of the donors, who were largely white British, and clonal diversity may have come out too low. Dominant at 160-218 and 743-854, vaccine-associated CD4 TCRs also spanned spike.

The germline V gene has CDR1 SNHLY and CDR2 FYNNEI. The CDR3 runs to 13 residues. V dropped 3 bases and J dropped 4 bases, with 7 bases sitting between them. Sequencing was performed with immunoSEQ multiplex PCR; in TCRdb, only in-frame clones are kept and a portion is missing. This sample yields under 95,000 clones, of which 75% to 90% are seen a single time; roughly 2.5% belongs to the top ten. The sample consisted of peripheral blood, taken on day 0 of AZD1222 vaccination. The receptor comes from an adult in good health. The gene calls are TRBV2 and TRBJ1-5; D not resolved. CDR3 loop: CASSEKGNQPQHF. Here the CDR3 DNA reads TGTGCCAGCAGTGAGAAAGGAAATCAGCCCCAGCATTTT.